Sequencing of this TCR beta chain was carried out in a study of blood T cell repertoires in COVID-19. Study information: Both acute and convalescent COVID-19 samples were obtained from the United States, Italy and Spain.

This table comes from immunoSEQ multiplex PCR, and its TCRdb copy is limited to in-frame clones, with some not included. This sample carries about 240,000 clones, more than 85% of them seen once, and the ten largest clones take roughly 3.7%. CDR1 is MDHEN and CDR2 is SYDVKM in the germline V gene. The V gene end was trimmed by 5 bases and the J gene end by 2 bases; junction bases not matched to a gene: 8. CDR3 length equals 15 residues. The sample was PBMCs or T cells enriched from blood (not recorded which). J is TRBJ2-5 and V is TRBV28, with 7 bases lining up with TRBD1. This sequence originates from a woman aged 25 to 39 who had recovered from COVID-19. For the CDR3, the DNA is TGTGCCAGCAGTCCGCCGGGACAGACGCAAGAGACCCAGTACTTC. Amino acid sequence: CASSPPGQTQETQYF.